The next 29 T cell receptor beta chains were all read from a single sample in a study of memory CD8 T cells in hepatitis C reinfection. The assay was immunoSEQ multiplex PCR, and TCRdb's table has in-frame clones only and misses some. This sample has roughly 6,000 clones; 85% to 90% occur once, and the top ten carry approximately 23%. Time point indicated: pre-reinfection, 55 to 20 weeks before reinfection detection. Sorted cells were sequenced directly ex vivo without any in vitro expansion. Material for sequencing was naive CD8+ T cells sorted from blood. The receptors here all came from a man between 50 and 59 years old with hepatitis C virus infection.

The chain employs TRBV9 and TRBJ1-5; TRBD1 matches at 7 bases. Unmatched junction bases numbered 10, after V lost 4 bases and J lost 6 bases. Germline CDR1 SGDLS, CDR2 YYNGEE. The CDR3 contains 15 residues. CDR3 region: CASSPEGAGFQPQHF. Here the CDR3 DNA reads TGTGCCAGCAGCCCAGAGGGGGCAGGCTTTCAGCCCCAGCATTTT.

The chain recombines TRBV11-1 with TRBJ2-5; D remains ambiguous. The tail of the sequence fits TRBJ2-7 better, so the J call may be wrong. The CDR3 sequence is 12 residues long. CDR1 and CDR2 from the germline V gene are SGHAT and FQDESV (reference sequence). The CDR3 region is CASSLDGYEQYF. CDR3 DNA sequence: TGTGCCAGCAGCTTAGACGGGTACGAGCAGTACTTC.

The genes are TRBV4-1 and TRBJ2-7; the match to TRBD1 covers 10 bases. This CDR3 is built from 15 residues. The V gene end was trimmed by 0 bases and the J gene end by 4 bases; junction bases not matched to a gene: 3. Germline assignment: CDR1 MGHRA and CDR2 YSYEKL. DNA of the CDR3: TGCGCCAGCAGCCAAGACGGGACAGGGGATTACGAGCAGTACTTC. Protein product: CASSQDGTGDYEQYF.

The chain recombines TRBV19 with TRBJ2-1; 7 bases agree with TRBD2. The CDR3 contains 13 residues. V gave up 7 bases and J gave up 8 bases; unmatched junction bases: 8. The V gene's germline CDR1 is LNHDA and CDR2 SQIVND (reference sequence). The CDR3 region is CASTRREKDEQFF. In DNA, the CDR3 is TGTGCCAGTACTAGGCGGGAGAAGGATGAGCAGTTCTTC.

The CDR3, as DNA: TGTGCCAGCAGCCTGGGCCCCGGGGACAATACCTACAATGAGCAGTTCTTC. Encoded protein: CASSLGPGDNTYNEQFF. V usage is TRBV7-6 and J usage is TRBJ2-1; TRBD1 might be the D (6 bases). Germline V lookup: CDR1 SGHVS, CDR2 FNYEAQ. This CDR3 spans 17 amino acids. Trimming took off 5 bases at V and 2 bases at J, with 19 bases between the two ends.

About this clone itself: At one boundary the junction diverges from the germline segment, which might be a read error. In nucleotides, the CDR3 is TGTGCTAGCAGCTTAAGTACTAGCGGAGGGGGTGAGCAGTTCTTC. Translating it yields CASSLSTSGGGEQFF. The V call is TRBV7-7, the J call TRBJ2-1, with 8 bases lining up with TRBD2. This CDR3 spans 15 amino acids. Germline V CDR1 and CDR2: SSHAT, FNYEAQ (reference sequence). The full variable domain, rest sourced from reference TRBV7-7 and TRBJ2-1, is GAGVSQSPRYKVTKRGQDVTLRCDPISSHATLYWYQQALGQGPEFLTYFNYEAQPDKSGLPSDRFSAERPEGSISTLTIQRTEQRDSAMYRCASSLSTSGGGEQFFGPGTRLTVL.

This chain connects TRBV30 to TRBJ1-6, with TRBD1 identical over 9 bases. From germline, CDR1 is GTSNPN and CDR2 SVGIG (reference sequence). V was pared by 2 bases and J by 10 bases, with 6 bases of the junction left unmatched. The CDR3 sequence is 14 residues long. Written as DNA, the CDR3 is TGTGCCTGGAGTTGGGACAGGGAGTTCTCACCCCTCCACTTT. As protein: CAWSWDREFSPLHF.

This chain joins TRBV13 and TRBJ1-6; TRBD1 matches at 8 bases. The germline CDR1 and CDR2 sequences are PRHDT and FYEKMQ (reference sequence). Trimming cost V 5 bases and J 9 bases; bases outside gene matches: 6. The CDR3 extends over 14 amino acids. The CDR3 DNA sequence: TGTGCCAGCAGCCGTCTCAGGGGGCGTTCACCCCTCCACTTT. Translating it yields CASSRLRGRSPLHF.

The chain couples TRBV2 to TRBJ2-1, with 14 bases fitting TRBD2. Germline lookup yields CDR1 SNHLY and CDR2 FYNNEI. The CDR3 spans 17 residues. Trimming took 4 bases from V and 0 from J; bases not matched to a gene: 2. The CDR3 sequence: CASSGLAGGSSYNEQFF. The CDR3 DNA reads TGTGCCAGCAGTGGACTAGCGGGAGGGAGCTCCTACAATGAGCAGTTCTTC. The full variable domain, rest sourced from reference TRBV2 and TRBJ2-1, is EPEVTQTPSHQVTQMGQEVILRCVPISNHLYFYWYRQILGQKVEFLVSFYNNEISEKSEIFDDQFSVERPDGSNFTLKIRSTKLEDSAMYFCASSGLAGGSSYNEQFFGPGTRLTVL.

Regarding this clone: Different DNA sequences within this sample yield the same CDR3. The chain uses TRBV19 and TRBJ1-1; TRBD1 agrees at 8 bases. This CDR3 region has 12 residues. The germline CDR1 and CDR2 sequences are LNHDA and SQIVND (reference sequence). The V segment lost 6 bases and the J segment 5 bases; nucleotides outside the gene matches: 2. The CDR3 is CASRTGGTEAFF. As DNA, the CDR3 is TGTGCCAGTAGAACAGGGGGGACTGAAGCTTTCTTT.

This chain's CDR3 is CASSGGISGDTQYF. The DNA of the CDR3 is TGCGCCAGCAGTGGCGGGATATCGGGGGATACGCAGTATTTT. This chain joins TRBV5-1 and TRBJ2-3; maybe TRBD2 (6 bases). The CDR3 sequence is 14 residues long. In germline, CDR1 is SGHRS, CDR2 YFSETQ. The V gene lost 5 bases and the J gene lost 6 bases, with 16 bases spanning the gap.

The CDR3 is CASSFGGTGDIQYF. Written as DNA, the CDR3 is TGTGCCAGCAGTTTCGGCGGAACCGGAGACATTCAGTACTTC. The chain uses TRBV28 and TRBJ2-4, with D unresolved. Germline V CDR1 and CDR2: MDHEN, SYDVKM. The CDR3 has 14 residues. Trimming left V 3 bases short and J 8 bases short, with 14 bases between.

For the CDR3, the DNA is TGTGCCTGGAGTGGTCTGGTGGGGGGGACTGAAGCTTTCTTT. As protein: CAWSGLVGGTEAFF. The chain has TRBV30 and TRBJ1-1; tentative D call: TRBD1 (5 bases). Per germline, CDR1 GTSNPN and CDR2 SVGIG (reference sequence). Trimming removed 1 base at V and 5 bases at J, with 14 bases between. The CDR3 covers 14 residues. Full variable domain (remainder filled in from reference TRBV30 and TRBJ1-1): SQTIHQWPATLVQPVGSPLSLECTVEGTSNPNLYWYRQAAGRGLQLLFYSVGIGQISSEVPQNLSASRPQDRQFILSSKKLLLSDSGFYLCAWSGLVGGTEAFFGQGTRLTVV.

The rearrangement links TRBV5-4 to TRBJ2-7, with 7 nucleotides matching TRBD1. The CDR3 runs to 13 residues. Germline V gives CDR1 SGHNT, CDR2 YYREEE (reference sequence). J gave up 3 bases and V 0 bases, and 0 bases lay outside the gene matches. The CDR3 region has the DNA TGTGCCAGCAGCTTGGGGACAGGCTACGAGCAGTACTTC. This translates into CASSLGTGYEQYF.

The CDR3 here is CASSLDSGTVYEQYF. The CDR3, as DNA: TGCGCCAGCAGCTTGGATTCCGGGACAGTCTACGAGCAGTACTTC. The rearrangement uses TRBV5-1 and TRBJ2-7; TRBD1 matches 7 bases. The CDR3 runs to 15 residues. Unmatched junction bases numbered 6, after V lost 0 bases and J lost 3 bases. The germline V gene has CDR1 SGHRS and CDR2 YFSETQ.

V is TRBV27 and J is TRBJ2-1, with TRBD2 as a possible D gene (5 bases). The V end lost 2 bases, the J end lost 5 bases, and 10 bases lay between the germline ends. This CDR3 has 14 amino acids. In germline, CDR1 is MNHEY, CDR2 SMNVEV (reference sequence). CDR3 coding DNA: TGTGCCAGCAGTTTACTAGGACTTAACAATGAGCAGTTCTTC. It translates to CASSLLGLNNEQFF.

V is TRBV10-2 and J is TRBJ2-3, with D possibly TRBD2 on 6 matching bases. This CDR3 contains 15 residues. Per the germline V gene, CDR1 is WSHSY and CDR2 is SAAADI. V shed 5 bases and J shed 0 bases, with 12 bases lying between them. The CDR3 DNA follows: TGCGCCAGCAGTAGGGAGCGGGCTAGCACAGATACGCAGTATTTT. It codes for CASSRERASTDTQYF.

This clone was found once. The chain joins TRBV18 to TRBJ2-2; TRBD1 might be the D (6 bases). Germline lookup yields CDR1 KGHSH and CDR2 LQKENI. V dropped 6 bases and J dropped 4 bases, with 18 bases sitting between them. CDR3 length equals 16 residues. CDR3 DNA sequence: TGTGCCAGCTCGTCTATCCCGGGACAACTCACCGGGGAGCTGTTTTTT. Protein sequence: CASSSIPGQLTGELFF.

The chain couples TRBV18 to TRBJ1-1; 10 bases match TRBD1. Germline loops: CDR1 KGHSH, CDR2 LQKENI. The V gene end was trimmed by 2 bases and the J gene end by 3 bases; junction bases not matched to a gene: 3. The CDR3 extends over 15 amino acids. The CDR3 loop reads CASSPGTGVDTEAFF. CDR3 DNA: TGTGCCAGCTCACCAGGGACAGGGGTAGACACTGAAGCTTTCTTT.

This sequence joins TRBV7-9 and TRBJ2-2, with a possible D match to TRBD2 (6 bases). V shed 5 bases and J shed 4 bases, with 14 bases lying between them. This CDR3 contains 15 residues. Germline CDR1 SEHNR, CDR2 FQNEAQ (reference sequence). CDR3 DNA sequence: TGTGCCAGCAGCCCCCCGGGAGTAGGCACCGGGGAGCTGTTTTTT. Its translation is CASSPPGVGTGELFF. The full variable domain, rest sourced from reference TRBV7-9 and TRBJ2-2, is DTGVSQNPRHKITKRGQNVTFRCDPISEHNRLYWYRQTLGQGPEFLTYFQNEAQLEKSRLLSDRFSAERPKGSFSTLEIQRTEQGDSAMYLCASSPPGVGTGELFFGEGSRLTVL.

J is TRBJ1-1 and V is TRBV19, with TRBD1 matching over 9 bases. The J segment lost 4 bases and the V segment lost 5 bases, leaving 5 bases of the junction unmatched. The CDR3 is made up of 14 amino acids. CDR1 and CDR2 (germline): LNHDA, SQIVND (reference sequence). The CDR3 protein is CASSAQGAITEAFF. The CDR3, as DNA: TGTGCCAGTAGTGCACAGGGGGCGATCACTGAAGCTTTCTTT. Filled out from reference TRBV19 and TRBJ1-1, the complete variable domain reads DGGITQSPKYLFRKEGQNVTLSCEQNLNHDAMYWYRQDPGQGLRLIYYSQIVNDFQKGDIAEGYSVSREKKESFPLTVTSAQKNPTAFYLCASSAQGAITEAFFGQGTRLTVV.

The gene calls are TRBV10-1 and TRBJ2-5; unclear D gene. Germline V CDR1 and CDR2: WNHNN, SYGVQD (reference sequence). The CDR3 sequence is 14 residues long. V gave up 4 bases and J gave up 5 bases, with 14 bases separating them. The CDR3 region is CASSGTAGSETQYF. CDR3 nucleotides: TGCGCCAGCAGTGGTACCGCAGGCTCCGAGACCCAGTACTTC.

The chain carries TRBV28 and TRBJ2-7, with D unresolved. This CDR3 is built from 13 residues. Germline loops: CDR1 MDHEN, CDR2 SYDVKM. Trimming stripped 2 bases from V and 2 bases from J, with 7 bases between. The CDR3 protein is CASSLEDTYEQYF. The CDR3 DNA follows: TGTGCCAGCAGTTTAGAGGATACCTACGAGCAGTACTTC. The complete variable domain, with remaining parts taken from reference TRBV28 and TRBJ2-7, reads DVKVTQSSRYLVKRTGEKVFLECVQDMDHENMFWYRQDPGLGLRLIYFSYDVKMKEKGDIPEGYSVSREKKERFSLILESASTNQTSMYLCASSLEDTYEQYFGPGTRLTVT.

This clone has a single count. V usage is TRBV28 and J usage is TRBJ1-1; D is possibly TRBD1 (6 bases). V was cut by 10 bases and J by 4 bases, with 13 bases left in between. The germline CDR1 and CDR2 sequences are MDHEN and SYDVKM. The CDR3 covers 12 residues. CDR3 nucleotides: TGTGCCATCTCTTTAGGGGGCACTGAAGCTTTCTTT. Translation gives CAISLGGTEAFF.

This chain joins TRBV19 and TRBJ2-1; 10 nucleotides agree with TRBD1. This CDR3 contains 15 residues. With V trimmed by 3 bases and J by 3 bases, 2 bases remained unmatched. Germline V gene data show CDR1 as LNHDA and CDR2 as SQIVND (reference sequence). As DNA, the CDR3 is TGTGCCAGTAGTATCGGGACAGGGGACTACAATGAGCAGTTCTTC. It specifies CASSIGTGDYNEQFF.

The sample holds one count of this clone. Because the CDR3 is missing its conserved closing phenylalanine or tryptophan, this is likely a read error. The chain is built from TRBV28 and TRBJ2-2, with a weak D call TRBD1 (6 bases). Trimming took 9 bases from V and 3 from J, leaving 14 bases between them. The length of the CDR3 is 14 residues. The germline CDR1 and CDR2 sequences are MDHEN and SYDVKM. CDR3 coding DNA: TGTGCCAGTCACCAGGGGTCGGACACCGGGGAGCTGTTTTCT. Translated: CASHQGSDTGELFS.

The genes are TRBV7-8 and TRBJ1-5, with 7 nucleotides matching TRBD1. CDR1 SGHVS and CDR2 FQNEAQ come from the germline V gene. CDR3 size: 16 residues. V was clipped by 1 base and J by 0 bases; unmatched bases: 3. CDR3 amino acids: CASSLVDRNSNQPQHF. CDR3 in DNA: TGTGCCAGCAGCTTAGTGGACAGGAATAGCAATCAGCCCCAGCATTTT.

This clone has just one count. This rearrangement joins TRBV5-1 to TRBJ2-7; 7 nucleotides match TRBD1. CDR3 length equals 14 residues. Germline-derived CDR1 and CDR2 are SGHRS and YFSETQ. V gave up 0 bases and J gave up 5 bases; unmatched junction bases: 5. The CDR3 here is CASSLAVQGDEQYF. CDR3 bases: TGCGCCAGCAGCTTGGCCGTCCAGGGGGACGAGCAGTACTTC.

The table lists this clone with a few counts. This sequence joins TRBV11-3 and TRBJ1-1; TRBD1 agrees at 10 bases. The CDR3 sequence is 18 residues long. Germline V gives CDR1 SGHNT, CDR2 YENEEA. Trimming cost V 5 bases and J 3 bases; bases outside gene matches: 15. CDR3 residues: CASSPGFGGGTGDTEAFF. The CDR3 DNA follows: TGTGCCAGCAGCCCGGGGTTCGGCGGCGGGACAGGGGACACTGAAGCTTTCTTT.